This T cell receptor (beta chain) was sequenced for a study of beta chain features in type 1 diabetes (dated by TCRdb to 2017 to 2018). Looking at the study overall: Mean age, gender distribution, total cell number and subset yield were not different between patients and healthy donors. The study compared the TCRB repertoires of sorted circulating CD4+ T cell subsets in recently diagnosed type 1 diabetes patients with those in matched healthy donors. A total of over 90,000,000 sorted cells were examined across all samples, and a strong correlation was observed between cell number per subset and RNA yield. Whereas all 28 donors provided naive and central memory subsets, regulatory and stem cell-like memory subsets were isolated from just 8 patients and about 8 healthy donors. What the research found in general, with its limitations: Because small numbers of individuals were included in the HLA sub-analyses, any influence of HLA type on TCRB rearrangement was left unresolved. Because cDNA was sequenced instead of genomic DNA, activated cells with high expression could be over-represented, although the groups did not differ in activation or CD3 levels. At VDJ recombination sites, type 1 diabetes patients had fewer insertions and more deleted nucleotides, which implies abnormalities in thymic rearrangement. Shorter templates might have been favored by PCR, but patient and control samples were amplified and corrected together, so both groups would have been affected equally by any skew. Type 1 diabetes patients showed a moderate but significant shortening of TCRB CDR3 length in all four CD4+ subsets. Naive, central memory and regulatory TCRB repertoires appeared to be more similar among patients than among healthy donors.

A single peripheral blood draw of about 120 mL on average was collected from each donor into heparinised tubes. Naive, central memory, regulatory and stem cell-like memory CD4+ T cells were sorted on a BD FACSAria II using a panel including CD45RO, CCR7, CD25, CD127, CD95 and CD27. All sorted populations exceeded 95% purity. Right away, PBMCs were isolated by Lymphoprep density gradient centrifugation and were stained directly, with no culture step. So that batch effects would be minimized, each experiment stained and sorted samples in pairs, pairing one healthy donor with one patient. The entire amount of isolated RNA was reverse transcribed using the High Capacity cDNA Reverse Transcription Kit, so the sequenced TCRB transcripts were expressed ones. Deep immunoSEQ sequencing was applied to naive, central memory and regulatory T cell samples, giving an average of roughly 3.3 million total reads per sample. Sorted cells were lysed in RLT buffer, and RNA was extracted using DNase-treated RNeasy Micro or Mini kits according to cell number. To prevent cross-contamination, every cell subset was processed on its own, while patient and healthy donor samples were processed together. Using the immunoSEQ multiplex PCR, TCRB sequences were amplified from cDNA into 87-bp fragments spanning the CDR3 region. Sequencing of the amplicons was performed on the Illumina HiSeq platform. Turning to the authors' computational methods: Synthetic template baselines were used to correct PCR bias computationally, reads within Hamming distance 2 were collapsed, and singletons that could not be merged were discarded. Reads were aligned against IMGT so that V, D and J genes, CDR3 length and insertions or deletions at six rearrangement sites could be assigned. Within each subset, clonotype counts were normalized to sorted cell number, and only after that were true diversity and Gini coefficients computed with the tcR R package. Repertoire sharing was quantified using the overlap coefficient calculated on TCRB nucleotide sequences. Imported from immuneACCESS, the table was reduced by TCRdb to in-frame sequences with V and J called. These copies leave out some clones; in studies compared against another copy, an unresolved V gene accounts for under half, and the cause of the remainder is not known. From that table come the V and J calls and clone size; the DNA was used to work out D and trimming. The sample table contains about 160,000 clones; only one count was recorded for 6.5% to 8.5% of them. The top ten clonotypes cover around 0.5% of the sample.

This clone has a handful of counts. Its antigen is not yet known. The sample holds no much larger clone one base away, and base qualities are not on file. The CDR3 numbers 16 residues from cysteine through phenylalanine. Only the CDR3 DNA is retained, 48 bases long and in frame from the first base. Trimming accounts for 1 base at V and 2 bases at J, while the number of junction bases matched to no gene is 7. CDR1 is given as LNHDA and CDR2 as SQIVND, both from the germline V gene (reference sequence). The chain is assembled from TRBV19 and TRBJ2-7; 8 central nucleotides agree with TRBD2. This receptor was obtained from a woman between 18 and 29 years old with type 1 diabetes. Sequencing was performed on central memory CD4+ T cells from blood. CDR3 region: CASSIGSGSVTYEQYF. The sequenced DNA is TGTGCCAGTAGTATAGGAAGCGGGAGTGTTACCTACGAGCAGTACTTC.